The 28 T cell receptor beta chains listed next were all sequenced from one sample in a study of T cells in localized non-small cell lung cancer. Only in-frame clones appear in the TCRdb table, and some are missing; sequencing was by immunoSEQ multiplex PCR. The data show tens of thousands of clones, 86% seen once. The sample in question was PBMCs, obtained before any cancer treatment. The origin of the receptors is a man aged 40 to 70 with stage II lung adenocarcinoma.

The chain carries TRBV6-6 and TRBJ1-1; maybe TRBD1 (6 bases). The CDR3 has 15 residues. Germline lookup yields CDR1 MNHNY and CDR2 SVGAGI (reference sequence). The germline V and J ends were trimmed by 2 bases and 0 bases, with 10 bases remaining between them. The CDR3, as DNA: TGTGCCAGCAGTTACCCGGACAGTCTGAACACTGAAGCTTTCTTT. This gives the protein CASSYPDSLNTEAFF.

This clone was counted once. The junction shows a germline mismatch at one end, possibly a read error. The rearrangement uses TRBV30 and TRBJ1-1; D call uncertain. This CDR3 spans 12 amino acids. Germline CDR1 reads GTSNPN; CDR2 reads SVGIG (reference sequence). CDR3 nucleotides: TGTGCCTGGAGTGCAATGAAGACTGAAGCTTTCTTT. It encodes CAWSAMKTEAFF. Full variable domain (missing parts from reference TRBV30 and TRBJ1-1): SQTIHQWPATLVQPVGSPLSLECTVEGTSNPNLYWYRQAAGRGLQLLFYSVGIGQISSEVPQNLSASRPQDRQFILSSKKLLLSDSGFYLCAWSAMKTEAFFGQGTRLTVV.

V is TRBV5-1 and J is TRBJ1-4, with D possibly matching TRBD1 (5 bases). Germline CDR1 is SGHRS and CDR2 is YFSETQ. The CDR3 is 17 residues long. Trimming took 0 bases from V and 5 from J, leaving 17 bases between them. For the CDR3, the DNA is TGCGCCAGCAGCTTGGGACGGAACCAGGGATACAATGAAAAACTGTTTTTT. The encoded protein is CASSLGRNQGYNEKLFF.

The CDR3 loop reads CASSLYQRGRLSQSDGYTF. CDR3 DNA sequence: TGTGCCAGCAGTTTATACCAAAGGGGGCGACTCTCTCAATCCGATGGCTACACCTTC. The gene calls are TRBV28 and TRBJ1-2; the match to TRBD1 covers 7 bases. V trimming: 1 base; J trimming: 6 bases; junction bases outside the gene matches: 20. From germline, CDR1 is MDHEN and CDR2 SYDVKM. The CDR3 runs 19 residues.

The sample holds one count of this clone. The chain employs TRBV30 and TRBJ2-3; 8 bases agree with TRBD2. The germline V gene encodes CDR1 GTSNPN and CDR2 SVGIG (reference sequence). Trimming at V came to 5 bases and at J to 4 bases, leaving 14 bases not matched to a gene. The CDR3 is made up of 16 amino acids. This CDR3 reads CAWSPRAGGSADTQYF. The CDR3 coding sequence is TGTGCCTGGTCCCCTCGCGCGGGGGGAAGCGCAGATACGCAGTATTTT.

The V and J genes are TRBV5-5 and TRBJ2-5; D is possibly TRBD1 (6 bases). Trimming shortened V by 6 bases and J by 5 bases, and 14 bases separated the two germline ends. The CDR3 is made up of 13 amino acids. Germline V gene lookup returns CDR1 SGHKS and CDR2 YYEKEE (reference sequence). Written as DNA, the CDR3 is TGTGCCAGCACCGAACAGGGCTGGGAGACCCAGTACTTC. It codes for CASTEQGWETQYF.

The chain links TRBV10-2 to TRBJ1-5; D unclear. CDR3 length equals 12 residues. Per germline, CDR1 WSHSY and CDR2 SAAADI. Trimming removed 9 bases at V and 4 bases at J, with 10 bases between. CDR3 residues: CASMGVNQPQHF. As DNA, the CDR3 is TGCGCCAGTATGGGAGTGAATCAGCCCCAGCATTTT.

Within the sample, this clone is medium-sized. V usage is TRBV5-1 and J usage is TRBJ1-2, with 8 positions matching TRBD1. The junction had 9 bases not matched to a gene; V was cut back by 0 bases and J by 8 bases. The germline V gene has CDR1 SGHRS and CDR2 YFSETQ. The CDR3 consists of 15 residues. In DNA form, the CDR3 reads TGCGCCAGCAGCTTGGACGGACAGGGAAGGGAAGGCTACACCTTC. It specifies CASSLDGQGREGYTF.

The J gene is TRBJ1-2, the V gene TRBV6-5; TRBD1 aligns across 9 bases. CDR3 size: 14 residues. V shed 6 bases and J 7 bases; nucleotides not matched to a gene: 9. Germline V gene data show CDR1 as MNHEY and CDR2 as SVGAGI. The CDR3 coding sequence is TGTGCCAGCAGCCCGCCGGACAGGGGACGTGGCTACACCTTC. Protein product: CASSPPDRGRGYTF.

The rearrangement links TRBV30 to TRBJ1-1; possibly TRBD1 for D (5 bases). Germline V gene data show CDR1 as GTSNPN and CDR2 as SVGIG (reference sequence). Deletions cut 5 bases from V and 6 bases from J, with 13 bases between. The CDR3 is made up of 12 amino acids. The CDR3 reads CAWDRGRAEAFF. As DNA, the CDR3 is TGTGCCTGGGACCGGGGCAGGGCTGAAGCTTTCTTT.

The chain has TRBV5-1 and TRBJ2-7, with 10 bases fitting TRBD2. Trimming took 2 bases from V and 6 from J; bases not matched to a gene: 11. Germline CDR1 is SGHRS and CDR2 is YFSETQ. The length of the CDR3 is 16 residues. CDR3 sequence (DNA): TGCGCCAGCAGCTTCGCTGAAAGCGGGGGGGCCGCCGAGCAGTACTTC. Translating gives CASSFAESGGAAEQYF.

The chain recombines TRBV2 with TRBJ2-7; 11 bases agree with TRBD1. CDR1 is SNHLY, CDR2 FYNNEI, per germline. This CDR3 region has 15 residues. V trimming: 9 bases; J trimming: 2 bases; junction bases outside the gene matches: 9. This chain's CDR3 is CASETPGQGAYEQYF. CDR3 nucleotide sequence: TGTGCCAGTGAGACGCCGGGACAGGGGGCCTACGAGCAGTACTTC.

The chain joins TRBV6-5 to TRBJ2-5, with D possibly called TRBD1 or TRBD2 (5 bases each). Trimming shortened V by 6 bases and J by 5 bases, and 13 bases separated the two germline ends. CDR3 length: 13 residues. Germline CDR1 and CDR2: MNHEY and SVGAGI. The CDR3 DNA reads as TGTGCCAGCAGACGCCCCGAGGGGGAGACCCAGTACTTC. Translating it yields CASRRPEGETQYF.

The rearrangement uses TRBV2 and TRBJ2-5; D possibly corresponds to TRBD1 (5 bases). Trimming pared 0 bases from V and 9 bases from J, leaving 14 bases between. The CDR3 totals 14 residues. Germline V CDR1 and CDR2: SNHLY, FYNNEI. This CDR3 reads CASSEAAGIGAQYF. Here the CDR3 DNA reads TGTGCCAGCAGTGAAGCAGCAGGGATAGGGGCCCAGTACTTC.

The V and J genes are TRBV2 and TRBJ1-6, with D uncertain. Per the germline V gene, CDR1 is SNHLY and CDR2 is FYNNEI. The CDR3 extends over 19 amino acids. Trimming cost V 0 bases and J 0 bases, with 15 bases left between them. CDR3 in amino acids: CASSEAPDLWSSYNSPLHF. CDR3 in DNA: TGTGCCAGCAGTGAAGCGCCGGACCTATGGAGCTCCTATAATTCACCCCTCCACTTT.

By frequency in the sample, this clone is medium-sized (0.01 to 0.1%). The chain links TRBV11-2 to TRBJ1-1; D is undetermined. This CDR3 spans 13 amino acids. The V and J ends lost 6 bases and 3 bases respectively, with 11 bases between them. CDR1 SGHAT and CDR2 FQNNGV come from the germline V gene. The CDR3 loop reads CASRPQQYTEAFF. The DNA for the CDR3 is TGTGCCAGCAGACCACAGCAATACACTGAAGCTTTCTTT.

This chain links TRBV4-1 with TRBJ2-7; 11 bases line up with TRBD2. With V trimmed by 0 bases and J by 3 bases, 4 bases remained unmatched. The CDR3 spans 16 residues. In germline, CDR1 is MGHRA, CDR2 YSYEKL. The CDR3 here is CASSQDLAGGIYEQYF. CDR3 coding DNA: TGCGCCAGCAGCCAAGATCTAGCGGGGGGTATCTACGAGCAGTACTTC.

The chain carries TRBV4-1 and TRBJ2-1; 7 nucleotides align to TRBD1. CDR3 length: 15 residues. V lost 0 bases to trimming and J lost 8 bases; unmatched junction nucleotides: 7. CDR1 and CDR2 (germline): MGHRA, YSYEKL. CDR3 region: CASSQDGTGVDEQFF. The CDR3 nucleotides read TGCGCCAGCAGCCAAGATGGAACAGGGGTGGATGAGCAGTTCTTC.

The chain employs TRBV11-1 and TRBJ2-1, with D possibly being TRBD2 (6 bases). The CDR3 spans 15 residues. V lost 1 base to trimming and J lost 4 bases, with 11 bases between them. Germline CDR1 and CDR2: SGHAT and FQDESV (reference sequence). DNA for the CDR3: TGTGCCAGCAGCTTAGAGGCTAGCGCGTACAATGAGCAGTTCTTC. Its protein product is CASSLEASAYNEQFF.

This sequence joins TRBV5-6 and TRBJ1-6; D not certain. V was trimmed by 0 bases and J by 6 bases, leaving 7 bases between them. The germline V gene has CDR1 SGHDT and CDR2 YYEEEE. The CDR3 spans 14 residues. The CDR3 is CASSLGSPNSPLHF. The DNA for the CDR3 is TGTGCCAGCAGCTTGGGGAGCCCTAATTCACCCCTCCACTTT. The full variable domain, in which reference TRBV5-6 and TRBJ1-6 provide the parts outside the CDR3, is DAGVTQSPTHLIKTRGQQVTLRCSPKSGHDTVSWYQQALGQGPQFIFQYYEEEERQRGNFPDRFSGHQFPNYSSELNVNALLLGDSALYLCASSLGSPNSPLHFGNGTRLTVT.

This clone appeared a few times. The chain is built from TRBV13 and TRBJ2-2; 11 nucleotides match TRBD2. With V trimmed by 5 bases and J by 7 bases, 12 bases remained unmatched. The CDR3 loop spans 17 amino acids. Germline assignment: CDR1 PRHDT and CDR2 FYEKMQ (reference sequence). The CDR3 region has the DNA TGTGCCAGCAGCCAGATGACTAGCGGGGAGGGGCGCGGGGAGCTGTTTTTT. This encodes CASSQMTSGEGRGELFF. The full variable domain, in which reference TRBV13 and TRBJ2-2 provide the parts outside the CDR3, is AAGVIQSPRHLIKEKRETATLKCYPIPRHDTVYWYQQGPGQDPQFLISFYEKMQSDKGSIPDRFSAQQFSDYHSELNMSSLELGDSALYFCASSQMTSGEGRGELFFGEGSRLTVL.

This clone was recorded a few times. The chain couples TRBV9 to TRBJ2-2, with D perhaps being TRBD1 or TRBD2 (5 bases each). Germline V gene sequence: CDR1 SGDLS, CDR2 YYNGEE. V was shortened by 0 bases and J by 0 bases, with 15 bases between the two germline ends. The CDR3 has 18 amino acids. CDR3 bases: TGTGCCAGCAGCGTAGCTAGGGGAGAACAGACGAACACCGGGGAGCTGTTTTTT. As protein: CASSVARGEQTNTGELFF.

The chain carries TRBV18 and TRBJ2-1; possibly TRBD2 for D (6 bases). The CDR3 covers 16 residues. Trimming took 5 bases from V and 9 from J, leaving 23 bases between them. The germline V gene encodes CDR1 KGHSH and CDR2 LQKENI. CDR3 amino acids: CASSSPRIGGRGEQFF. DNA for the CDR3: TGTGCCAGCTCATCGCCCCGAATCGGGGGACGAGGTGAGCAGTTCTTC.

This chain uses TRBV28 with TRBJ2-5, with 7 bases matching TRBD1. The CDR3 loop spans 13 amino acids. V was clipped by 4 bases and J by 2 bases; unmatched bases: 1. CDR1 is MDHEN and CDR2 is SYDVKM in the germline V gene. The CDR3 loop is CASSSGQQETQYF. The DNA of the CDR3 is TGTGCCAGCAGTTCGGGACAGCAAGAGACCCAGTACTTC. Supplemented by reference TRBV28 and TRBJ2-5, the full variable domain reads DVKVTQSSRYLVKRTGEKVFLECVQDMDHENMFWYRQDPGLGLRLIYFSYDVKMKEKGDIPEGYSVSREKKERFSLILESASTNQTSMYLCASSSGQQETQYFGPGTRLLVL.

The chain is built from TRBV5-6 and TRBJ1-2; D may be TRBD1 (5 bases). This CDR3 region has 15 residues. Germline CDR1 SGHDT, CDR2 YYEEEE. V dropped 3 bases and J dropped 4 bases, with 16 bases sitting between them. The CDR3 loop reads CASSSTGWASYGYTF. CDR3 bases: TGTGCCAGCAGCTCTACAGGTTGGGCATCCTATGGCTACACCTTC. Looking up the rest from reference TRBV5-6 and TRBJ1-2 gives the full variable domain: DAGVTQSPTHLIKTRGQQVTLRCSPKSGHDTVSWYQQALGQGPQFIFQYYEEEERQRGNFPDRFSGHQFPNYSSELNVNALLLGDSALYLCASSSTGWASYGYTFGSGTRLTVV.

By frequency in the sample, this clone is medium-sized. The chain combines TRBV2 with TRBJ2-7; D gene unclear. V lost 6 bases and J 0 bases, leaving 6 bases between the germline ends. The germline CDR1 and CDR2 sequences are SNHLY and FYNNEI. This CDR3 has 12 residues. The CDR3, as DNA: TGTGCCAGCAGCCTCAGCTCCTACGAGCAGTACTTC. Its protein product is CASSLSSYEQYF.

This chain uses TRBV5-5 with TRBJ1-2; D uncertain. This CDR3 is built from 15 residues. Germline V CDR1 and CDR2: SGHKS, YYEKEE (reference sequence). V lost 1 base, J lost 2 bases, and 12 bases lay in between. Here the CDR3 DNA reads TGTGCCAGCAGCTTGATAGGTACTCCGAACTATGGCTACACCTTC. Amino acids: CASSLIGTPNYGYTF.

The rearrangement uses TRBV28 and TRBJ2-5; 8 nucleotides match TRBD2. Germline V CDR1 and CDR2: MDHEN, SYDVKM. J lost 5 bases, V lost 7 bases, and 9 bases had no gene match. The CDR3 spans 14 residues. Here the CDR3 DNA reads TGTGCCAGCACTTACCACCGGGGGGGTGAGACCCAGTACTTC. Translation: CASTYHRGGETQYF.